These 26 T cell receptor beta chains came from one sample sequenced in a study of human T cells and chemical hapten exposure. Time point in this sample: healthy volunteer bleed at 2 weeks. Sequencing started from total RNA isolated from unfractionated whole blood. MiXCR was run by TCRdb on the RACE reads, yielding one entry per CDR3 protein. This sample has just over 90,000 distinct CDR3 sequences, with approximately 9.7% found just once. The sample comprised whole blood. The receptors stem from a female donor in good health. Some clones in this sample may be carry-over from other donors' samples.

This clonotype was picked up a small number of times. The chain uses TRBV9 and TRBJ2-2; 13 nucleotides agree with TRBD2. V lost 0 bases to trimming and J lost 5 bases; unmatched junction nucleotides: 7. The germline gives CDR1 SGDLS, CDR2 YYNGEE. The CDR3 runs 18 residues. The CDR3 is CASSVGQGGLAGTGELFF. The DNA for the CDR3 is TGTGCCAGCAGCGTAGGGCAGGGGGGACTAGCGGGAACCGGGGAGCTGTTTTTT. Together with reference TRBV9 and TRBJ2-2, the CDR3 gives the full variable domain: DSGVTQTPKHLITATGQRVTLRCSPRSGDLSVYWYQQSLDQGLQFLIQYYNGEERAKGNILERFSAQQFPDLHSELNLSSLELGDSALYFCASSVGQGGLAGTGELFFGEGSRLTVL.

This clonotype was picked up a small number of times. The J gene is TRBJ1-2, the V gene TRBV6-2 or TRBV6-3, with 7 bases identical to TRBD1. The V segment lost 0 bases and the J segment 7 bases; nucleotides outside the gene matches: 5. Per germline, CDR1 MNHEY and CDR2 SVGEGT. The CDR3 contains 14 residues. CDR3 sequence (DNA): TGTGCCAGCAGTTACTCCGCAGGGGGTACTGGCTACACCTTC. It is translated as CASSYSAGGTGYTF.

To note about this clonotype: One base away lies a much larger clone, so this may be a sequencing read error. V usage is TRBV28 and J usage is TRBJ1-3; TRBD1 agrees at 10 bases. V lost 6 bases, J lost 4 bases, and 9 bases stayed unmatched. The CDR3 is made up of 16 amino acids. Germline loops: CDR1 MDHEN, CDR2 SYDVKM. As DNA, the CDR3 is TGTGCCAGCAGCCCAGCAGGACAGGGGGGCGGAAACACCATATATTTT. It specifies CASSPAGQGGGNTIYF. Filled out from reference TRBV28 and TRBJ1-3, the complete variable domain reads DVKVTQSSRYLVKRTGEKVFLECVQDMDHENMFWYRQDPGLGLRLIYFSYDVKMKEKGDIPEGYSVSREKKERFSLILESASTNQTSMYLCASSPAGQGGGNTIYFGEGSWLTVV.

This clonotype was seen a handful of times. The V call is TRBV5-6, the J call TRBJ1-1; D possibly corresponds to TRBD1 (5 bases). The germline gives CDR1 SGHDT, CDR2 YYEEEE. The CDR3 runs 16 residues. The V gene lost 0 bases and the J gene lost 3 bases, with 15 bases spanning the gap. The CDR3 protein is CASSLVGEIRDTEAFF. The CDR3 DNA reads TGTGCCAGCAGCTTGGTAGGGGAAATCCGGGACACTGAAGCTTTCTTT.

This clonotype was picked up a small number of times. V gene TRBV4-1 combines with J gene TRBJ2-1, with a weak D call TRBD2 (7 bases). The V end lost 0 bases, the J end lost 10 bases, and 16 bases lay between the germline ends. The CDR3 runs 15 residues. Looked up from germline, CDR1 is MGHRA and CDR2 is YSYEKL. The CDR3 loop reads CASSQDVGGAREQFF. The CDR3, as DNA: TGCGCCAGCAGCCAAGATGTGGGGGGGGCTCGGGAGCAGTTCTTC.

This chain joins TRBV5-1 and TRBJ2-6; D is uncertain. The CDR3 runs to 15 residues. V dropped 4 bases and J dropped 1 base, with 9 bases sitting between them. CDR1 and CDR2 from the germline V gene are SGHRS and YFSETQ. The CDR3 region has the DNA TGCGCCAGCAGCCCGCGTAATTCTGGGGCCAACGTCCTGACTTTC. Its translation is CASSPRNSGANVLTF.

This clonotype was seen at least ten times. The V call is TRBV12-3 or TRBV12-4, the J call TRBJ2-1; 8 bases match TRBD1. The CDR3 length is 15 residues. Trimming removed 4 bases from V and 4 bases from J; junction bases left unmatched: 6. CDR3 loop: CASSSRDRRYNEQFF. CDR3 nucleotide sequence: TGTGCCAGCAGTTCCCGGGACAGGAGATACAATGAGCAGTTCTTC.

The CDR3 protein is CSAPAWERTREQYF. DNA of the CDR3: TGCAGTGCTCCCGCCTGGGAAAGGACTAGGGAGCAGTACTTC. The rearrangement links TRBV20-1 to TRBJ2-7; 7 nucleotides match TRBD2. Germline V lookup: CDR1 DFQATT, CDR2 SNEGSKA (reference sequence). With V trimmed by 5 bases and J by 7 bases, 14 bases remained unmatched. The CDR3 sequence is 14 residues long.

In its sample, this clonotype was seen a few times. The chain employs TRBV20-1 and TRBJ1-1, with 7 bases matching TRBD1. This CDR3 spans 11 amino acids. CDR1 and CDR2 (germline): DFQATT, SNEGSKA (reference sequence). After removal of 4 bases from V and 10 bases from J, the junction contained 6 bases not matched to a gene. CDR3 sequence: CSATGGRVAFF. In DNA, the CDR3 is TGCAGTGCTACAGGGGGACGGGTAGCTTTCTTT.

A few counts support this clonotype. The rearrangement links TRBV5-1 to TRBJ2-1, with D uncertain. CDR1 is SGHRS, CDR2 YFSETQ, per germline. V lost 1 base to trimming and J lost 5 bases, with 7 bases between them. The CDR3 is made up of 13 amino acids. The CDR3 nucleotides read TGCGCCAGCAGCTTGAGTGGAAACAATGAGCAGTTCTTC. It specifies CASSLSGNNEQFF.

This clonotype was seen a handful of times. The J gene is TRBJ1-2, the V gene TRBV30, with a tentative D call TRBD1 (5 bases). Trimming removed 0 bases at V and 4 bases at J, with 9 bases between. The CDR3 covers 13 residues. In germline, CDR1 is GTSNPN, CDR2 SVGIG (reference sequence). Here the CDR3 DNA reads TGTGCCTGGAGTGTGGCAGGGCCCTATGGCTACACCTTC. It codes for CAWSVAGPYGYTF. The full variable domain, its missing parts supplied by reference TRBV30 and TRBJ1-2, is SQTIHQWPATLVQPVGSPLSLECTVEGTSNPNLYWYRQAAGRGLQLLFYSVGIGQISSEVPQNLSASRPQDRQFILSSKKLLLSDSGFYLCAWSVAGPYGYTFGSGTRLTVV.

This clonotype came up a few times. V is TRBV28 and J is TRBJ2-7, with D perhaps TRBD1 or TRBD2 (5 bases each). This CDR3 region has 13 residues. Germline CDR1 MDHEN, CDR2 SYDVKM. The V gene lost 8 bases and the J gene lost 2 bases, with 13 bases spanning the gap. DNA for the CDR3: TGTGCCAGCCTCCTGGGGACCACCTACGAGCAGTACTTC. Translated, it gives CASLLGTTYEQYF.

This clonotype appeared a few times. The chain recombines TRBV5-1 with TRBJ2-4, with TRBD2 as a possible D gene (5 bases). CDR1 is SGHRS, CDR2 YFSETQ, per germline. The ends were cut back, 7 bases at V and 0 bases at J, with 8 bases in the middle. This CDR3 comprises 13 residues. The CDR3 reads CASRELAKNIQYF. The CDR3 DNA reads TGCGCCAGCCGGGAACTAGCCAAAAACATTCAGTACTTC.

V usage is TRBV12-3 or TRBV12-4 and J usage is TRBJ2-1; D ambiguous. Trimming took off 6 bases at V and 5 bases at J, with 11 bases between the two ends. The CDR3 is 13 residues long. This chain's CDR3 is CASSPWLNNEQFF. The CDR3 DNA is TGTGCCAGCAGCCCTTGGCTAAACAATGAGCAGTTCTTC.

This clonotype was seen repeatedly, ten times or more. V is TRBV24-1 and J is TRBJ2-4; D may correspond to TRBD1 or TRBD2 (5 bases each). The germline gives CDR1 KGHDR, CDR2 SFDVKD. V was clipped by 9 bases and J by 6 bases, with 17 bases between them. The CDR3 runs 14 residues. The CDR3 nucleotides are TGTGCCACCTCCCCCGGGACCCCCACAAACATTCAGTACTTC. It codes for CATSPGTPTNIQYF.

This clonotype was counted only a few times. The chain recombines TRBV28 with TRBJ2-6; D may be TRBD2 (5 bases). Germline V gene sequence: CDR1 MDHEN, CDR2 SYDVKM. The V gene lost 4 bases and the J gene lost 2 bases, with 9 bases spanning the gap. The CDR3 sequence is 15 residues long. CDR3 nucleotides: TGTGCCAGCAGTTCCGGGAAAACTGGGGCCAACGTCCTGACTTTC. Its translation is CASSSGKTGANVLTF. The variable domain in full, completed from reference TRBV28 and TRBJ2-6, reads DVKVTQSSRYLVKRTGEKVFLECVQDMDHENMFWYRQDPGLGLRLIYFSYDVKMKEKGDIPEGYSVSREKKERFSLILESASTNQTSMYLCASSSGKTGANVLTFGAGSRLTVL.

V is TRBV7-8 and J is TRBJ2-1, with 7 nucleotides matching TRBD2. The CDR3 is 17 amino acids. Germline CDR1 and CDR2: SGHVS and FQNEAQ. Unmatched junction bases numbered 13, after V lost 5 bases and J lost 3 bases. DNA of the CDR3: TGTGCCAGCAGCCCCTCCCTCCTAGCGGACCTCTACAATGAGCAGTTCTTC. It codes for CASSPSLLADLYNEQFF.

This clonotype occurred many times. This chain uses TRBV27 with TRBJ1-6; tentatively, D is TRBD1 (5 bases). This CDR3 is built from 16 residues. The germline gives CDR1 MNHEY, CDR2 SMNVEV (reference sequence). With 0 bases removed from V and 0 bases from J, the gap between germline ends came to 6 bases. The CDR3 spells CASSLSQGSYNSPLHF. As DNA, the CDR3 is TGTGCCAGCAGTTTATCGCAGGGCTCCTATAATTCACCCCTCCACTTT.

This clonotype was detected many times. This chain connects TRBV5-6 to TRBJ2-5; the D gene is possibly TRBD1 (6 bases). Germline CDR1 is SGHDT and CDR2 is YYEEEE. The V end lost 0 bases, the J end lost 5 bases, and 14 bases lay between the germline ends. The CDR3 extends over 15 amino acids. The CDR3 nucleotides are TGTGCCAGCAGCTTGGTGGGGGCGCCCCGGGAGACCCAGTACTTC. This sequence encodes CASSLVGAPRETQYF. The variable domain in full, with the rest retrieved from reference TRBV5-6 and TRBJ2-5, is DAGVTQSPTHLIKTRGQQVTLRCSPKSGHDTVSWYQQALGQGPQFIFQYYEEEERQRGNFPDRFSGHQFPNYSSELNVNALLLGDSALYLCASSLVGAPRETQYFGPGTRLLVL.

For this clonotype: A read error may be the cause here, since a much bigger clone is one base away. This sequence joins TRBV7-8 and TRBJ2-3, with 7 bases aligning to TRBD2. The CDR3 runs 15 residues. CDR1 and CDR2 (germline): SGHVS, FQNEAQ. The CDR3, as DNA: TGTGTCAGCAGCCACAATAGCGGGCTTCAAGATACGCAGTATTTT. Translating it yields CVSSHNSGLQDTQYF.

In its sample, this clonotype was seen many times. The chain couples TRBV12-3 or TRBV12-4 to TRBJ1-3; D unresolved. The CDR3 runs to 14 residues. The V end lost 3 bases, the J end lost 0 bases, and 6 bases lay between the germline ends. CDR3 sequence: CASSFGGSGNTIYF. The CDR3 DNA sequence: TGTGCCAGCAGTTTTGGCGGCTCTGGAAACACCATATATTTT.

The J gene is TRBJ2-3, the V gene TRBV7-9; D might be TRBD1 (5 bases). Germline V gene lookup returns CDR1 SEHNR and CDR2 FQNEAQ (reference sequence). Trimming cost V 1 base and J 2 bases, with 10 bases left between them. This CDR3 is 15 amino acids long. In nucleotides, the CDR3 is TGTGCCAGCAGCTTAGAGTCAGGGTCCACAGATACGCAGTATTTT. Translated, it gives CASSLESGSTDTQYF.

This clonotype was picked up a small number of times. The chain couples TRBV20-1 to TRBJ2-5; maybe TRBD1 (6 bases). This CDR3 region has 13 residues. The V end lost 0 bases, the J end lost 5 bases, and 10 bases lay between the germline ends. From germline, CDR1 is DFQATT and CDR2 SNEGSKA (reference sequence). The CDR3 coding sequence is TGCAGTGCTAGAGAGGGCAGGGGCGAGACCCAGTACTTC. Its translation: CSAREGRGETQYF.

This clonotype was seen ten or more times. The CDR3 sequence: CASSLLRESQYF. The CDR3 bases are TGTGCCAGCAGCTTATTGCGGGAGTCGCAGTATTTT. The rearrangement uses TRBV11-2 and TRBJ2-3; 7 nucleotides align to TRBD2. The CDR3 runs 12 residues. After removal of 2 bases from V and 10 bases from J, the junction contained 3 bases not matched to a gene. CDR1 is SGHAT, CDR2 FQNNGV, per germline.

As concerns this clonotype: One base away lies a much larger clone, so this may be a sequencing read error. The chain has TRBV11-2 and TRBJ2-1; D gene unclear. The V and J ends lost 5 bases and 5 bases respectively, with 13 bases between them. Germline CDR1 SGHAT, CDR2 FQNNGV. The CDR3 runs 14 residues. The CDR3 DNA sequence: TGTGCCAGCAGCATACTATTACGGGACAATGAGCAGTTCTTC. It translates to CASSILLRDNEQFF.

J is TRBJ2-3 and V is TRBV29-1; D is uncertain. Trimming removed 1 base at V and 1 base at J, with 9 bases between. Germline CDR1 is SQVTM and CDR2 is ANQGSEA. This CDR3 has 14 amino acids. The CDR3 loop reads CSVEAVYGTDTQYF. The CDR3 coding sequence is TGCAGCGTTGAAGCGGTTTACGGCACAGATACGCAGTATTTT.